The 14 T cell receptor beta chains below come from one sample, sequenced in a study of regulatory T cells. Overall study results and limits: In CD3G-deficient patients, conventional CD4+ T cells were enriched for hydrophobic CDR3 residues at positions 6 and 7.

Primers: 52 TRBV forward and 13 TRBJ reverse. Measured with immunoSEQ multiplex PCR; TCRdb has only the in-frame clones, and not every one. The sample lists some 30,000 clones, approximately 93% occurring once. Their recognized antigens are unknown. The sequencing input was conventional CD4+ T cells sorted from blood. Every receptor here comes from a child aged 2 to 10 with CD3G deficiency.

The rearrangement links TRBV18 to TRBJ2-7; 13 nucleotides line up with TRBD2. The V segment lost 4 bases and the J segment 6 bases; nucleotides outside the gene matches: 3. Germline-derived CDR1 and CDR2 are KGHSH and LQKENI. This CDR3 region has 14 residues. For the CDR3, the DNA is TGTGCCAGCTCACAAACTAGCGGGAGGGGCGAGCAGTACTTC. It specifies CASSQTSGRGEQYF.

V is TRBV28 and J is TRBJ1-2; D is unresolved. V lost 6 bases and J lost 2, with 13 bases in between. CDR1 is MDHEN and CDR2 is SYDVKM in the germline V gene. This CDR3 has 14 amino acids. The CDR3: CASSLTRPNYGYTF. The DNA of the CDR3 is TGTGCCAGCAGCTTAACCCGACCGAACTATGGCTACACCTTC.

The rearrangement uses TRBV7-9 and TRBJ2-5; 7 bases line up with TRBD2. The CDR3 has 15 amino acids. The trim removed 0 bases at V and 4 bases at J, leaving 5 bases unmatched. CDR1 and CDR2 (germline): SEHNR, FQNEAQ (reference sequence). The DNA for the CDR3 is TGTGCCAGCAGCTTAGCGGCGGGGGTTCTAGAGACCCAGTACTTC. As protein: CASSLAAGVLETQYF.

J is TRBJ2-3 and V is TRBV7-8; 8 positions match TRBD2. Trimming at V came to 5 bases and at J to 4 bases, leaving 8 bases not matched to a gene. The CDR3 loop spans 15 amino acids. Germline V gives CDR1 SGHVS, CDR2 FQNEAQ. The DNA for the CDR3 is TGTGCCAGCAGCCTTTGGACTAGCTCGGCAGATACGCAGTATTTT. As protein: CASSLWTSSADTQYF.

CDR3 region: CAAGRDTEAFF. The CDR3 bases are TGTGCCGCGGGTCGGGACACTGAAGCTTTCTTT. The chain recombines TRBV28 with TRBJ1-1; D is uncertain. The CDR3 loop spans 11 amino acids. Trimming removed 11 bases from V and 3 bases from J, with 10 bases in between. The germline gives CDR1 MDHEN, CDR2 SYDVKM.

This clone was picked up one time. This chain joins TRBV28 and TRBJ1-2; 9 nucleotides match TRBD1. Germline values: CDR1 MDHEN, CDR2 SYDVKM. There are 14 residues in the CDR3. The ends lost 5 bases at V and 2 bases at J; junction bases unmatched: 3. The CDR3 here is CASSQGQGNYGYTF. DNA of the CDR3: TGTGCCAGCAGTCAGGGACAGGGAAACTATGGCTACACCTTC.

V usage is TRBV19 and J usage is TRBJ2-4, with 8 nucleotides matching TRBD2. The CDR3 contains 19 residues. Germline assignment: CDR1 LNHDA and CDR2 SQIVND (reference sequence). The trim removed 7 bases at V and 2 bases at J, leaving 19 bases unmatched. The CDR3 loop reads CASIISTRRGRPSKNIQYF. CDR3 nucleotides: TGTGCCAGTATCATATCGACCCGGCGCGGGAGGCCGTCCAAAAACATTCAGTACTTC.

As for this clone: Additional DNA sequences in this sample encode the identical CDR3. The J gene is TRBJ1-2, the V gene TRBV18, with 9 bases lining up with TRBD1. V shed 6 bases, J shed 4 bases, and the junction held 3 bases outside the gene matches. The CDR3 sequence is 13 residues long. Germline-derived CDR1 and CDR2 are KGHSH and LQKENI. The CDR3 is CASSPDRGYGYTF. The DNA of the CDR3 is TGTGCCAGCTCGCCGGACAGGGGCTATGGCTACACCTTC. Drawing the rest from reference TRBV18 and TRBJ1-2, the complete variable domain is NAGVMQNPRHLVRRRGQEARLRCSPMKGHSHVYWYRQLPEEGLKFMVYLQKENIIDESGMPKERFSAEFPKEGPSILRIQQVVRGDSAAYFCASSPDRGYGYTFGSGTRLTVV.

The rearrangement uses TRBV6-1 and TRBJ2-3, with D perhaps matching TRBD1 (5 bases). The CDR3 is made up of 13 amino acids. The germline V gene has CDR1 MNHNS and CDR2 SASEGT. V shed 4 bases and J shed 1 base, with 6 bases lying between them. The CDR3 region is CASSVTGTDTQYF. In DNA form, the CDR3 reads TGTGCCAGCAGTGTGACAGGCACAGATACGCAGTATTTT.

The chain recombines TRBV28 with TRBJ2-7, with D perhaps matching TRBD1 or TRBD2 (6 bases each). The CDR3 is 18 residues long. The V and J ends lost 3 bases and 1 base respectively, with 22 bases between them. Per the germline V gene, CDR1 is MDHEN and CDR2 is SYDVKM. The CDR3 region is CASSFHIGRQVRSYEQYF. In DNA, the CDR3 is TGTGCCAGCAGTTTCCACATCGGGAGACAGGTGAGGTCCTACGAGCAGTACTTC.

This rearrangement joins TRBV7-3 to TRBJ2-5; 11 bases are a match to TRBD2. Germline V CDR1 and CDR2: SGHTA, FQGTGA. The CDR3 contains 14 residues. The trim removed 8 bases at V and 5 bases at J, leaving 7 bases unmatched. The CDR3 is CASLLAGARETQYF. The CDR3 DNA reads TGTGCCAGCTTACTAGCGGGAGCGAGGGAGACCCAGTACTTC.

The chain links TRBV7-8 to TRBJ2-7; tentative D call: TRBD1 (6 bases). CDR3 length: 13 amino acids. The V end lost 5 bases, the J end lost 3 bases, and 11 bases lay between the germline ends. Germline loops: CDR1 SGHVS, CDR2 FQNEAQ. The CDR3 sequence: CASSPDRNYEQYF. The DNA for the CDR3 is TGTGCCAGCAGCCCGGACAGAAACTACGAGCAGTACTTC.

This chain uses TRBV5-1 with TRBJ2-5, with 12 nucleotides matching TRBD2. CDR3 length: 15 residues. V dropped 0 bases and J dropped 9; count of bases not matched to a gene: 6. Germline-derived CDR1 and CDR2 are SGHRS and YFSETQ. The CDR3 DNA sequence: TGCGCCAGCAGCTTGGACCTGACTAGCGGGAGACCCCAGTACTTC. Translation gives CASSLDLTSGRPQYF.

The gene calls are TRBV28 and TRBJ2-3; possibly TRBD2 for D (5 bases). Trimming removed 5 bases at V and 7 bases at J, with 13 bases between. Germline values: CDR1 MDHEN, CDR2 SYDVKM. The CDR3 contains 13 residues. CDR3 in DNA: TGTGCCAGCAGTGTCGGACTTCGAAATACGCAGTATTTT. Translating it yields CASSVGLRNTQYF. The full variable domain, rest sourced from reference TRBV28 and TRBJ2-3, is DVKVTQSSRYLVKRTGEKVFLECVQDMDHENMFWYRQDPGLGLRLIYFSYDVKMKEKGDIPEGYSVSREKKERFSLILESASTNQTSMYLCASSVGLRNTQYFGPGTRLTVL.